Below are 3 T cell receptor beta chains sequenced from a single sample in a study of brain T cells in children with intractable seizures. TCRdb's table, derived via immunoSEQ multiplex PCR, lists solely in-frame clones and lacks some. The sample holds some 76,000 clones, around 93% seen once. The sample consisted of peripheral blood, taken at surgery. The source of these receptors is a boy under three years old with tuberous sclerosis and intractable seizures.

This chain connects TRBV5-1 to TRBJ2-1, with D maybe TRBD2 (5 bases). Germline V gene data show CDR1 as SGHRS and CDR2 as YFSETQ. The CDR3 loop spans 15 amino acids. The V end lost 0 bases, the J end lost 0 bases, and 7 bases lay between the germline ends. In nucleotides, the CDR3 is TGCGCCAGCAGCTTGGCTGAGGGCTCCTACAATGAGCAGTTCTTC. It is translated as CASSLAEGSYNEQFF.

CDR3 sequence: CASSLRHHVVNTEAFF. DNA for the CDR3: TGTGCCAGCAGTCTACGACATCACGTCGTGAACACTGAAGCTTTCTTT. The V and J genes are TRBV27 and TRBJ1-1; D is ambiguous. The CDR3 loop spans 16 amino acids. Trimming left V 5 bases short and J 0 bases short, with 16 bases between. Germline V gene sequence: CDR1 MNHEY, CDR2 SMNVEV (reference sequence).

This sequence joins TRBV4-1 and TRBJ2-7; no clear D. This CDR3 is built from 17 residues. Germline CDR1 reads MGHRA; CDR2 reads YSYEKL. V was cut by 0 bases and J by 0 bases, with 15 bases left in between. For the CDR3, the DNA is TGCGCCAGCAGCCAAGATCCCTATGACCGGAGCTCCTACGAGCAGTACTTC. Its protein is CASSQDPYDRSSYEQYF.